The 7 T cell receptor beta chains reported below all come from one sample, sequenced in a study of vaccination effects on CD4 cells after COVID-19 (dated by TCRdb to between 2021 and 2024). The method was the immunoSEQ multiplex PCR assay. The clones in this table, taken by TCRdb from immuneACCESS, are in-frame only. Not every clone is retained; where verified, under half of the shortfall comes from an unresolved V gene, and the cause of the rest is unknown. This sample gives roughly 33,000 clones in total; roughly 80% of them show up just once. The leading ten clones occupy 5% to 7.5% of the sample. After around eleven days of culture, CD4+ T cells were isolated with the EasySep CD4+ T cell isolation kit. Convalescent patients had PCR-confirmed SARS-CoV-2 infection between March and December 2020, before Alpha, Beta and Delta variants emerged in the United States. Two doses of either the BNT162b2 or the mRNA-1273 mRNA SARS-CoV-2 vaccine were administered to participants.

No antigens are known for them. This sample comprised CD4+ T cells from PBMCs cultured without peptide, obtained after COVID-19 vaccination. The receptors derive from a human donor who had a prior SARS-CoV-2 infection.

The CDR3 loop is CASAEGGRGYGYTF. CDR3 in DNA: TGTGCCAGCGCCGAGGGAGGTCGGGGCTATGGCTACACCTTC. V and J are TRBV6-5 and TRBJ1-2; unclear D gene. The V end was cut by 8 bases, the J end by 4 bases, with 17 bases between. Germline assignment: CDR1 MNHEY and CDR2 SVGAGI. The CDR3 consists of 14 residues.

V and J are TRBV7-2 and TRBJ2-7, with 7 bases identical to TRBD1. This CDR3 spans 14 amino acids. Germline assignment: CDR1 SGHTA and CDR2 FQGNSA. V shed 4 bases, J shed 2 bases, and the junction held 5 bases outside the gene matches. The CDR3 DNA reads as TGTGCCAGCAGCTCGAACAGGGGTCCCTACGAGCAGTACTTC. Translating gives CASSSNRGPYEQYF.

This rearrangement joins TRBV7-6 to TRBJ2-3; TRBD2 aligns across 9 bases. The junction had 15 bases not matched to a gene; V was cut back by 2 bases and J by 3 bases. This CDR3 has 19 residues. Germline lookup yields CDR1 SGHVS and CDR2 FNYEAQ. The CDR3 DNA reads as TGTGCCAGCAGCTTACCTCGCGGGAGGGCTTGGACGGAGACAGATACGCAGTATTTT. Translation: CASSLPRGRAWTETDTQYF.

The genes are TRBV7-2 and TRBJ1-5; D uncertain. V lost 1 base and J 5 bases, leaving 6 bases between the germline ends. The CDR3 runs to 13 residues. Germline loops: CDR1 SGHTA, CDR2 FQGNSA. CDR3: CASSLVDHQPQHF. The CDR3 bases are TGTGCCAGCAGCTTAGTGGACCATCAGCCCCAGCATTTT.

This clone came up a few times. V gene TRBV6-2 or TRBV6-3 combines with J gene TRBJ1-2; maybe TRBD1 (6 bases). Trimming left V 4 bases short and J 2 bases short, with 11 bases between. Per germline, CDR1 MNHEY and CDR2 SVGEGT. The CDR3 contains 14 residues. Here the CDR3 DNA reads TGTGCCAGCAGTTCGGGGACATACAACTATGGCTACACCTTC. Translation: CASSSGTYNYGYTF.

The chain has TRBV9 and TRBJ1-5; D gene uncertain. V was clipped by 4 bases and J by 3 bases, with 14 bases between them. Germline assignment: CDR1 SGDLS and CDR2 YYNGEE. This CDR3 comprises 15 residues. The CDR3 DNA reads TGTGCCAGCAGCCCGGGGTTTTTTGACAATCAGCCCCAGCATTTT. This translates into CASSPGFFDNQPQHF.

This clone has just a few counts. V and J are TRBV4-2 and TRBJ1-2, with a possible D match to TRBD1 (6 bases). Germline V lookup: CDR1 LGHNA, CDR2 YNFKEQ. This CDR3 has 13 residues. V was clipped by 3 bases and J by 6 bases, with 11 bases between them. The CDR3 here is CASSQGSGDGYTF. In nucleotides, the CDR3 is TGTGCCAGCAGCCAGGGGTCAGGGGATGGCTACACCTTC.